Below, one TCR beta chain is given with its context. Its antigen remains unidentified. The data were taken from a study of T-cell reconstitution after alpha-beta-depleted transplantation in children. Broader study findings: T-cell counts and diversity were attributed mostly to newly produced T cells one year after transplant. Where some patients showed high TCRbeta diversity at day 60, it came from recipient T cells and thymic progenitors that had survived. Alpha-beta T cells present about two months after transplant were reported to originate from several hundred expanded graft clones.

Unique molecular identifiers were incorporated during preparation of the TCRbeta library. TCRdb independently ran MiXCR on the PCR reads; one entry per CDR3 protein. Seen here are about 300,000 distinct CDR3 sequences, 10% observed once, and the top ten hold 7.5%. The sequences come from PBMCs, collected before TCRalphabeta/CD19-depleted stem cell transplant. This TCR derives from a boy younger than two with acute myeloid leukemia, due to receive a stem cell transplant.

The CDR3 loop reads CASSYSPGSGNTIYF. Here the CDR3 DNA reads TGTGCCAGCAGTTACTCGCCGGGCTCTGGAAACACCATATATTTT. J is TRBJ1-3 and V is TRBV6-5, with D hard to call. The germline CDR1 and CDR2 sequences are MNHEY and SVGAGI. This CDR3 contains 15 residues. Trimming removed 0 bases from V and 0 bases from J, with 6 bases in between.